The 25 T cell receptor delta chains presented below share a single source sample, sequenced in a study of γδ T cells in repeated Plasmodium falciparum infection. Bulk repertoires came from Vgamma9/Vdelta2+ or Vdelta2-negative gammadelta T cells flow-sorted from PBMC. TCRdb re-identified clones in the multiplex PCR reads via CATT. The data show about 48,000 delta-chain clones, with around 1.6% seen just once and roughly 8.6% held by the top ten. Source material: gamma-delta T cells from blood. Receptors were obtained from a pool of human donors (malaria-infected and uninfected, not separated).

This clone showed up many times. This chain joins TRDV1 and TRDJ1, with 13 positions matching TRDD3. The germline gives CDR1 TSWWSYY, CDR2 QGS. J was trimmed by 4 bases and V by 2 bases; bases with no gene match: 28. This CDR3 has 24 amino acids. Here the CDR3 reads CALGESITANWAMDWGIRVDKLIF. The CDR3, as DNA: TGTGCTCTTGGGGAAAGCATAACCGCGAACTGGGCCATGGACTGGGGGATACGAGTCGATAAACTCATCTTT.

This chain joins TRDV1 and TRDJ3; weak D call: TRDD2 (5 bases). The J gene was not available in TCRdb and was assigned here by matching the DNA to germline segments. Germline lookup yields CDR1 TSWWSYY and CDR2 QGS. With 1 base removed from V and 1 base from J, the gap between germline ends came to 20 bases. The CDR3 is 21 residues long. DNA for the CDR3: TGTGCTCTTGGGGAACAAAACCACTTTCCTGAGGAATCCTGGGACACCCGACAGATGTTTTTC. Protein product: CALGEQNHFPEESWDTRQMFF.

This clone was observed many times. V usage is TRDV2 and J usage is TRDJ1; 7 bases map to TRDD3. TCRdb is silent on the J gene; assignment here came from matching the DNA to germline. This CDR3 has 15 residues. CDR1 GEAIGNYY and CDR2 EKD come from the germline V gene. The V segment lost 3 bases and the J segment 0 bases; nucleotides outside the gene matches: 6. CDR3 region: CACDPLGTYTDKLIF. The CDR3 coding sequence is TGTGCCTGTGACCCACTGGGGACGTACACCGATAAACTCATCTTT.

This clone has a count of ten or more. The TCRdb record carries a much larger clone's protein, which differs from this DNA's translation at residue 9; a read error is the likely cause, and the protein listed here is the DNA translation. The rearrangement uses TRDV1 and TRDJ1, with 7 bases aligning to TRDD3. Germline loops: CDR1 TSWWSYY, CDR2 QGS. The CDR3 totals 13 residues. J lost 7 bases, V lost 1 base, and 3 bases had no gene match. The CDR3 DNA follows: TGTGCTCTTGGGGAACACTGGGGCATTAAACTCATCTTT. It codes for CALGEHWGIKLIF.

Judged by abundance, this clone is medium-sized (0.01 to 0.1%). The sample holds other DNA sequences that translate to the same CDR3. The gene calls are TRDV1 and TRDJ1; 10 nucleotides agree with TRDD3. Germline V gives CDR1 TSWWSYY, CDR2 QGS. The CDR3 consists of 16 residues. Germline trimming cut 7 bases from V and 7 bases from J; bases unmatched to any gene: 15. The CDR3: CALVFGPLGDISKLIF. CDR3 DNA sequence: TGTGCTCTTGTGTTCGGCCCCCTGGGGGATATCTCTAAACTCATCTTT.

As regards this clone: A far larger clone is just one base off, so this is likely a read error. This specimen includes other DNA sequences encoding the same CDR3. The chain recombines TRDV1 with TRDJ1, with 7 bases fitting TRDD3. The CDR3 contains 14 residues. The trim removed 9 bases at V and 0 bases at J, leaving 7 bases unmatched. CDR1 TSWWSYY and CDR2 QGS come from the germline V gene. This chain's CDR3 is CALWGRSYTDKLIF. Written as DNA, the CDR3 is TGTGCTCTCTGGGGGCGATCGTACACCGATAAACTCATCTTT.

This clone was seen a handful of times. The protein TCRdb lists belongs to a much larger clone and differs from this DNA's translation at residue 20, which points to a read error; the protein shown is made from the DNA. The chain recombines TRDV1 with TRDJ1; TRDD3 agrees at 13 bases. No J gene was available from TCRdb, and it was assigned here by a germline match of the DNA. Germline loops: CDR1 TSWWSYY, CDR2 QGS. The CDR3 has 24 residues. The CDR3 DNA follows: TGTGCTCTTGGGGAACGACCTACCTCGCTAACTGGGGGATACGCTGCCGGGTACACCGGTAAACTCATCTTT. Its protein is CALGERPTSLTGGYAAGYTGKLIF.

There are a few counts of this clone. TCRdb lists the protein of a much larger clone for this DNA, which differs at residue 15, so this is likely a read error; the protein given here is translated from the DNA itself. The chain links TRDV1 to TRDJ1; 10 bases agree with TRDD3. As TCRdb names no J gene, one was assigned here on the basis of a DNA match to germline. CDR1 TSWWSYY and CDR2 QGS come from the germline V gene. The CDR3 is made up of 18 amino acids. The CDR3 here is CALGIHDHGGDTNDELIF. The CDR3 DNA sequence: TGTGCTCTTGGTATTCACGACCATGGGGGGGATACGAACGATGAACTCATCTTT.

Comment on this clone: A read error likely explains this, since a far larger clone differs by one base. The identical CDR3 is also encoded by other nucleotide sequences in the sample. This chain joins TRDV1 and TRDJ1; 8 bases line up with TRDD2. The J gene was not available in TCRdb and was assigned here by matching the DNA to germline segments. V was clipped by 3 bases and J by 4 bases; unmatched bases: 7. From germline, CDR1 is TSWWSYY and CDR2 QGS. CDR3 length: 15 residues. This CDR3 reads CALGELPPSYDKLIF. DNA for the CDR3: TGTGCTCTTGGGGAGCTTCCTCCTTCCTACGATAAACTCATCTTT.

Many counts were recorded for this clone. This rearrangement joins TRDV2 to TRDJ1, with 12 nucleotides matching TRDD3. The J gene was missing in TCRdb and was found by matching the end of the DNA to germline. This CDR3 spans 19 amino acids. From germline, CDR1 is GEAIGNYY and CDR2 EKD. V was clipped by 3 bases and J by 0 bases; unmatched bases: 13. The CDR3 protein is CACDGLLGDTPQYTDKLIF. For the CDR3, the DNA is TGTGCCTGTGACGGATTACTGGGGGATACTCCCCAGTACACCGATAAACTCATCTTT.

As concerns this clone: A far larger clone is a single base away, which makes a read error likely. Different DNA sequences within this sample yield the same CDR3. This chain connects TRDV3 to TRDJ1; D not certain. Germline lookup yields CDR1 TVYSNPD and CDR2 GDNSRS (reference sequence). The CDR3 covers 12 residues. V shed 2 bases and J shed 12 bases, with 19 bases lying between them. CDR3 residues: CAFVAGPKRVIF. The CDR3 DNA reads TGTGCCTTTGTAGCCGGGCCGAAGAGGGTCATCTTT. Full variable domain (outside the CDR3, taken from reference TRDV3 and TRDJ1): CDKVTQSSPDQTVASGSEVVLLCTYDTVYSNPDLFWYRIRPDYSFQFVFYGDNSRSEGADFTQGRFSVKHILTQKAFHLVISPVRTEDSATYYCAFVAGPKRVIFGKGTRVTVEP.

Regarding this clone: TCRdb's listed protein matches a much larger clone and diverges from this DNA's translation at residue 15, likely through a read error; the protein shown comes from the DNA. This chain connects TRDV1 to TRDJ1; 10 bases line up with TRDD3. In the absence of a J gene in TCRdb, the DNA was matched to germline to assign it here. The CDR3 runs to 20 residues. The junction had 18 bases not matched to a gene; V was cut back by 4 bases and J by 1 base. The germline CDR1 and CDR2 sequences are TSWWSYY and QGS. The CDR3 reads CALGVKYWGIPPPGTDKLIF. The CDR3 region has the DNA TGTGCTCTTGGGGTCAAATACTGGGGGATCCCTCCTCCTGGCACCGATAAACTCATCTTT.

This clone was counted many times. The chain has TRAV14/DV4 and TRDJ1; tentative D call: TRDD3 (5 bases). Looked up from germline, CDR1 is TSDPSYG and CDR2 is QGSYDQQN (reference sequence). The germline V and J ends were trimmed by 3 bases and 0 bases, with 26 bases remaining between them. CDR3 size: 20 residues. CDR3 in DNA: TGTGCAATGAGAGACCTCTCCGAGTTGGGTCTGGGCCCAAACACCGATAAACTCATCTTT. Translation: CAMRDLSELGLGPNTDKLIF.

Remarks on this clone: TCRdb's protein, taken from a much larger clone, differs from this DNA's translation at residue 9, likely owing to a read error; the protein displayed comes from the DNA. The rearrangement joins TRAV38-2/DV8 to TRDJ1, with TRDD3 matching 11 bases. CDR3 length: 19 amino acids. Germline lookup yields CDR1 TSESDYY and CDR2 QEAYKQQN. V shed 8 bases and J 2 bases; nucleotides not matched to a gene: 20. The CDR3 region is CAYSAFPGAGGYLTDKLIF. CDR3 sequence (DNA): TGTGCTTACTCGGCCTTCCCAGGTGCTGGGGGATACTTGACCGATAAACTCATCTTT.

The chain recombines TRDV1 with TRDJ1, with 9 bases that match TRDD3. TCRdb offers no J gene call, so here the DNA was matched to germline to obtain one. This CDR3 contains 18 residues. Germline assignment: CDR1 TSWWSYY and CDR2 QGS. Trimming removed 1 base from V and 9 bases from J; junction bases left unmatched: 18. The CDR3 loop reads CALGEPSSGRGIQGELIF. The CDR3 DNA follows: TGTGCTCTTGGGGAACCTTCTTCCGGGAGGGGGATACAAGGTGAACTCATCTTT.

Note on this clone: A far larger clone lies a single base away; this is likely a read error. The same CDR3 arises from other DNA sequences in this sample as well. The CDR3 sequence is CACDPVLGDRRKYTDKLIF. In nucleotides, the CDR3 is TGTGCCTGTGACCCCGTACTGGGGGATCGAAGGAAGTACACCGATAAGCTCATCTTT. A V gene of TRDV2 was called, but no J gene was assigned; TRDD3 reflects the table's D call only, with no check against the DNA. This CDR3 is 19 amino acids long. Germline CDR1 GEAIGNYY, CDR2 EKD.

This clone has ten or more counts. The genes are TRDV1 and TRDJ1; D unclear. TCRdb lists no J gene, so it was determined here by aligning the DNA to germline. V lost 6 bases and J lost 7, with 27 bases in between. The length of the CDR3 is 17 residues. Germline V lookup: CDR1 TSWWSYY, CDR2 QGS. The CDR3 DNA reads as TGTGCTCTTGGCGACTCCCCAAAGAAGCCGGGAGCTCTTAAACTCATCTTT. It is translated as CALGDSPKKPGALKLIF.

Points on this clone: The translation of this DNA and the TCRdb protein of a much larger clone differ at residue 9, probably owing to a read error; the protein shown here is translated from the DNA. The chain is built from TRDV2 and TRDJ1, with TRDD3 identical over 8 bases. TCRdb carries no J gene annotation; the J gene was assigned here by matching the DNA with germline. Germline loops: CDR1 GEAIGNYY, CDR2 EKD. The CDR3 runs to 20 residues. V gave up 0 bases and J gave up 0 bases; unmatched junction bases: 17. CDR3 amino acids: CACDTQDRFTGGPHTDKLIF. The CDR3 bases are TGTGCCTGTGACACCCAAGACAGGTTTACTGGGGGTCCACACACCGATAAACTCATCTTT.

Details on this clone: A read error is likely here: a far larger clone is one base away. This specimen includes other DNA sequences encoding the same CDR3. The chain is built from TRDV1 and TRDJ1; D is possibly TRDD2 (5 bases). Matching the DNA to germline supplied the J gene, which TCRdb does not give. The CDR3 runs 21 residues. CDR1 and CDR2 from the germline V gene are TSWWSYY and QGS. V lost 0 bases to trimming and J lost 0 bases, with 26 bases between them. The CDR3 loop reads CALGELLFAYVVPQYTDKLIF. Here the CDR3 DNA reads TGTGCTCTTGGGGAACTACTATTCGCCTACGTCGTTCCGCAGTACACCGATAAACTCATCTTT.

By share, this clone counts as medium-sized (0.01 to 0.1%). Other DNA sequences in the sample encode the same CDR3. The chain uses TRDV1 and TRDJ1, with 9 nucleotides matching TRDD2. Unmatched junction bases numbered 12, after V lost 0 bases and J lost 1 base. This CDR3 has 19 residues. CDR1 TSWWSYY and CDR2 QGS come from the germline V gene. The CDR3: CALGELAFLPRPRTDKLIF. The CDR3 bases are TGTGCTCTTGGGGAACTCGCCTTCCTACCGCGGCCTCGCACCGATAAACTCATCTTT.

This clone was counted at least ten times. The chain recombines TRDV1 with TRDJ1; 7 bases agree with TRDD3. TCRdb offers no J gene call, so here the DNA was matched to germline to obtain one. Losses at the gene ends were 4 bases for V and 2 bases for J; bases not matched to a gene: 19. This CDR3 comprises 19 residues. Germline assignment: CDR1 TSWWSYY and CDR2 QGS. CDR3 DNA sequence: TGTGCTCTTGGGGCGCATCCTCCAGGAGGTTCCTGGGGGACCGATAAACTCATCTTT. The encoded protein is CALGAHPPGGSWGTDKLIF.

This clone was detected a few times. One base separates it from a far larger clone, so it is likely a read error. The same CDR3 also results from other DNA sequences found in this sample. The chain has TRDV2 and TRDJ1, with 7 nucleotides matching TRDD3. Germline matching of the DNA provided the J gene here, since TCRdb leaves it blank. CDR1 and CDR2 from the germline V gene are GEAIGNYY and EKD. The CDR3 has 18 amino acids. The DNA of the CDR3 is TGTGCCTGTGACACGCTGGGGGCTGAGAACTTGTACACCGACAAACTCATCTTT. It encodes CACDTLGAENLYTDKLIF.

As concerns this clone: This DNA translates differently at residue 14 from the TCRdb protein, which is that of a much larger clone; a read error is likely, and the protein shown is the DNA's own translation. The CDR3 sequence: CALGEFSKRFRTGIKELIF. The CDR3 DNA follows: TGTGCTCTTGGGGAATTCTCTAAAAGATTCCGTACTGGGATTAAGGAACTCATCTTT. The chain couples TRDV1 to TRDJ1, with a possible D match to TRDD3 (6 bases). The V end lost 2 bases, the J end lost 9 bases, and 31 bases lay between the germline ends. CDR3 length: 19 residues. Germline lookup yields CDR1 TSWWSYY and CDR2 QGS.

Comments on this clone: The translation of this DNA and the TCRdb protein of a much larger clone differ at residue 10, probably owing to a read error; the protein shown here is translated from the DNA. CDR3 residues: CALGERFKGGTVVDKLIF. The CDR3 nucleotides are TGTGCTCTTGGGGAACGGTTCAAGGGGGGTACTGTCGTCGATAAACTCATCTTT. The chain carries TRDV1 and TRDJ1, with D perhaps matching TRDD3 (5 bases). Here the J gene was assigned by germline matching of the DNA, as TCRdb has none. V lost 1 base to trimming and J lost 4 bases, with 22 bases between them. CDR1 and CDR2 (germline): TSWWSYY, QGS. CDR3 length: 18 residues.

In regard to this clone: A far larger clone is a single base away, which makes a read error likely. The sample holds other DNA sequences that translate to the same CDR3. J gene calling gave no result, while the V gene is TRDV1; the D call TRDD3 from the table was never checked on the DNA. Germline V gene lookup returns CDR1 TSWWSYY and CDR2 QGS. The CDR3 contains 24 residues. The CDR3 here is CALVRRPSVHPWGIPLRYTDKLIF. The CDR3 coding sequence is TGTGCCCTTGTCCGGAGGCCTTCCGTCCACCCCTGGGGGATACCACTAAGGTACACCGATAAACTCATTTTT.